One T cell receptor beta chain is described in this entry. This entry belongs to a study of cytomegalovirus exposure and HLA in healthy donors. The ends were cut back, 0 bases at V and 7 bases at J, with 13 bases in the middle. The CDR3 is 13 residues long. In germline, CDR1 is SQVTM, CDR2 ANQGSEA. The study ran its PCR with 60 Vbeta and 13 Jbeta primers. The protocol was immunoSEQ multiplex PCR, while the TCRdb copy is restricted to in-frame clones and leaves out a portion. Among some 170,000 clones, just under 80% were seen once, and the ten largest hold over 1%. This clonotype originated in a woman aged 50 to 60 in good health and CMV-seronegative. Sequenced material: PBMCs. The chain joins TRBV29-1 to TRBJ2-7; a weak D match, TRBD1 (5 bases). CDR3 loop: CSVEDWAGREQYF. The CDR3 DNA reads TGCAGCGTTGAAGATTGGGCAGGGCGGGAGCAGTACTTC.